This T cell receptor (beta chain) was identified in a study of Graves' ophthalmopathy and Graves' hyperthyroidism. General study findings and limits: Blood also contained most of the expanded thyroid clonotypes above 0.001 frequency.

Transcripts of RNA were the source for amplifying TCR beta CDR3 regions. First-round RT-PCR employed HTBI primers, with a second-round multiplex PCR after it. One entry per CDR3 protein, called by TCRdb with MiXCR from the multiplex PCR reads. The sample shows a few hundred thousand distinct CDR3 sequences, approximately 21% of them seen only once. From germline, CDR1 is MGHRA and CDR2 YSYEKL. The CDR3 loop spans 15 amino acids. V gave up 3 bases and J gave up 1 base; unmatched junction bases: 6. This clonotype has ten or more counts. Its antigen is unknown. Patients were left out if they had other autoimmune diseases, uncontrolled infections, pregnancy or lactation. Diagnoses were established from clinical symptoms, serum thyroxine, TRAb, thyroid ultrasound and orbital computed tomography.

Sequenced material: peripheral blood. This sequence joins TRBV4-1 and TRBJ2-7, with 7 bases aligning to TRBD1. The receptor comes from a woman under 30 with stable Graves' hyperthyroidism. The CDR3 loop reads CASSHQGTASYEQYF. The DNA for the CDR3 is TGCGCCAGCAGCCATCAAGGGACAGCTTCCTACGAGCAGTACTTC.